This TCR beta chain was observed in a study of T cells after yellow fever vaccination. V dropped 8 bases and J dropped 2 bases, with 11 bases sitting between them. Per the germline V gene, CDR1 is ENHRY and CDR2 is SYGVKD. The CDR3 is 13 residues long. This clonotype was seen ten or more times. Its matching antigen is unknown. In TCRdb, the 5' RACE reads were re-called with MiXCR into one record per CDR3 protein. This sample has 450,000 to 600,000 distinct CDR3 sequences, with approximately 13% found just once. Findings and caveats of the study: In post-booster samples, most primary-vaccination clones reappeared (just under 98% CD4, roughly 88% CD8). In FACS-sorted repertoires, abundant clonotypes from the bulk population could appear as contaminants. Peak timing came faster in the weaker secondary response, day 5 versus 15.

The TCR was taken from a young man who received the YFV17D yellow fever vaccine. Source: PBMCs, taken on the day of the yellow fever booster vaccination. This rearrangement joins TRBV10-3 to TRBJ2-3; D is unresolved. The CDR3 bases are TGTGCCATCGGGCTCACTGACACAGATACGCAGTATTTT. Its protein is CAIGLTDTDTQYF.